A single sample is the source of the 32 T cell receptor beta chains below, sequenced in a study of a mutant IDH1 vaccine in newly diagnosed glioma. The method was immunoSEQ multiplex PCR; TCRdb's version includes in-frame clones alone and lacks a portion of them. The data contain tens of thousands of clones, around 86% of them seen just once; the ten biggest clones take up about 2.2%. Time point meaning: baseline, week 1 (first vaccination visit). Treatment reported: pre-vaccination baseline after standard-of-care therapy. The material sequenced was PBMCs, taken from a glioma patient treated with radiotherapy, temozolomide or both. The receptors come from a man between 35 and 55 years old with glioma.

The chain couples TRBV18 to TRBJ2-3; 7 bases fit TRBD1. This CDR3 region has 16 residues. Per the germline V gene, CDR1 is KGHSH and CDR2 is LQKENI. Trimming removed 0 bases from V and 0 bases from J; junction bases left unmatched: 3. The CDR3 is CASSPPTGASTDTQYF. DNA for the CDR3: TGTGCCAGCTCACCACCAACAGGGGCCAGCACAGATACGCAGTATTTT.

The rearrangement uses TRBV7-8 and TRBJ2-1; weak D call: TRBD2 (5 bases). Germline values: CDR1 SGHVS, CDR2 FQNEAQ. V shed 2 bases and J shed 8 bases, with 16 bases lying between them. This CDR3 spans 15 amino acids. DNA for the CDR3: TGTGCCAGCAGCTTACTGGGGTTCGGAGGAGATGAGCAGTTCTTC. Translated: CASSLLGFGGDEQFF. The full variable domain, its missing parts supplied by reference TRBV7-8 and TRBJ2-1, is GAGVSQSPRYKVAKRGQDVALRCDPISGHVSLFWYQQALGQGPEFLTYFQNEAQLDKSGLPSDRFFAERPEGSVSTLKIQRTQQEDSAVYLCASSLLGFGGDEQFFGPGTRLTVL.

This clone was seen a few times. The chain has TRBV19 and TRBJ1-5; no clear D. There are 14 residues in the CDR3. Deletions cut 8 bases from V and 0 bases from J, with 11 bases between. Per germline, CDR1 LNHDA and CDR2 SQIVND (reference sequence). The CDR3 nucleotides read TGTGCCAGTGGAAACAGTTATAGCAATCAGCCCCAGCATTTT. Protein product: CASGNSYSNQPQHF. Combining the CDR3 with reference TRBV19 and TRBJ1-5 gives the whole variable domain DGGITQSPKYLFRKEGQNVTLSCEQNLNHDAMYWYRQDPGQGLRLIYYSQIVNDFQKGDIAEGYSVSREKKESFPLTVTSAQKNPTAFYLCASGNSYSNQPQHFGDGTRLSIL.

The CDR3, as DNA: TGTGCCACTAACCCCACTTGGACTAGCGGGGGGGCCTACACAGATACGCAGTATTTT. It yields the protein CATNPTWTSGGAYTDTQYF. The chain joins TRBV7-9 to TRBJ2-3; 15 bases agree with TRBD2. CDR3 length equals 19 residues. Germline CDR1 SEHNR, CDR2 FQNEAQ (reference sequence). Losses at the gene ends were 10 bases for V and 2 bases for J; bases not matched to a gene: 16. Drawing the rest from reference TRBV7-9 and TRBJ2-3, the complete variable domain is DTGVSQNPRHKITKRGQNVTFRCDPISEHNRLYWYRQTLGQGPEFLTYFQNEAQLEKSRLLSDRFSAERPKGSFSTLEIQRTEQGDSAMYLCATNPTWTSGGAYTDTQYFGPGTRLTVL.

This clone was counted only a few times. CDR3 nucleotides: TGTGCCAGCAGCAACCGACAGGGGACCATGAACACTGAAGCTTTCTTT. Protein product: CASSNRQGTMNTEAFF. The gene calls are TRBV21-1 and TRBJ1-1; the table names TRBD1, a call not compared with the DNA. TRBV21-1 is classified as a pseudogene. This CDR3 comprises 16 residues.

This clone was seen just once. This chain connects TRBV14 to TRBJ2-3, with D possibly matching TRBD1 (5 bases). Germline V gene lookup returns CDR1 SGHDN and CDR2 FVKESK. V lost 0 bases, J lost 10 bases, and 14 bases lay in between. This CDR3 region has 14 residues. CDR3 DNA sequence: TGTGCCAGCAGCCAAGATGGGGCCCACAGGTCGCAGTATTTT. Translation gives CASSQDGAHRSQYF. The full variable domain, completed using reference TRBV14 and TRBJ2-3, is EAGVTQFPSHSVIEKGQTVTLRCDPISGHDNLYWYRRVMGKEIKFLLHFVKESKQDESGMPNNRFLAERTGGTYSTLKVQPAELEDSGVYFCASSQDGAHRSQYFGPGTRLTVL.

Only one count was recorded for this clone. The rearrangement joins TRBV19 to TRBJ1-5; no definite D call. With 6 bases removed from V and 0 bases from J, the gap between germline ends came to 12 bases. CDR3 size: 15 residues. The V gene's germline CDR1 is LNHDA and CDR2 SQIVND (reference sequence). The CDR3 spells CASRVTLHSNQPQHF. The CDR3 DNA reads TGTGCCAGTAGGGTAACGCTCCATAGCAATCAGCCCCAGCATTTT.

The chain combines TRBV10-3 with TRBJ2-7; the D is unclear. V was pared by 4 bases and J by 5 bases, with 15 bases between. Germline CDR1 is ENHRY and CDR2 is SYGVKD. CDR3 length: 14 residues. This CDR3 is CAISALALGHEQYF. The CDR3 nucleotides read TGTGCCATCAGTGCTCTTGCCTTGGGCCACGAGCAGTACTTC.

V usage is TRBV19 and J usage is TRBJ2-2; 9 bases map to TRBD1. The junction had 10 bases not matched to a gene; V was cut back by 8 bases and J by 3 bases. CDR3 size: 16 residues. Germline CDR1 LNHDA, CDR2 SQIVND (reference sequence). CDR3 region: CASSPTGGLYTGELFF. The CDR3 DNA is TGTGCCAGTTCCCCGACAGGGGGTTTATACACCGGGGAGCTGTTTTTT.

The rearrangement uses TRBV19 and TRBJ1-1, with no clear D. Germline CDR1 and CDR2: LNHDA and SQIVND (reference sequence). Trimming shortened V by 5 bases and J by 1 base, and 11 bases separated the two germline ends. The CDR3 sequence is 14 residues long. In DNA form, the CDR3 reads TGTGCCAGTAGTTTGGGAGGCCCGAACACTGAAGCTTTCTTT. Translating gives CASSLGGPNTEAFF.

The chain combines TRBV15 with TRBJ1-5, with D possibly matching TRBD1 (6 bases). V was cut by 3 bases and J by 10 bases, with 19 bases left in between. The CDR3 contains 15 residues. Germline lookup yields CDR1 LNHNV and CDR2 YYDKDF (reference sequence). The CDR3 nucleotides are TGTGCCACCAGCAGCAAAACCTCGGTGGGGGCTCCCCAGCATTTT. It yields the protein CATSSKTSVGAPQHF.

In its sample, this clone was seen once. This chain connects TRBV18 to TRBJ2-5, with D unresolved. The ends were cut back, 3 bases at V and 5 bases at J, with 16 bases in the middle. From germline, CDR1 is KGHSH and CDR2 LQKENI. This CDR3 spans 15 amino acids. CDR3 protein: CASSPGSLGMETQYF. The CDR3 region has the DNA TGTGCCAGCTCACCGGGTAGCCTGGGTATGGAGACCCAGTACTTC.

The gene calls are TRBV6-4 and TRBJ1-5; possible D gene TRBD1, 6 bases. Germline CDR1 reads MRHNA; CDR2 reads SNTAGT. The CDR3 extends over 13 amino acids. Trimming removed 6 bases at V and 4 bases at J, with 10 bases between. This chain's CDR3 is CASSSDRNQPQHF. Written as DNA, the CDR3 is TGTGCCAGCAGCTCGGACAGAAATCAGCCCCAGCATTTT.

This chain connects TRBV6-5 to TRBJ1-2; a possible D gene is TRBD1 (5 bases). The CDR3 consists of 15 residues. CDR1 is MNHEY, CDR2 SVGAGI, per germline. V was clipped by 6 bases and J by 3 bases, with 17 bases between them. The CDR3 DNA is TGTGCCAGCAGACCCTCCGGGACTTCCCACTATGGCTACACCTTC. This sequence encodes CASRPSGTSHYGYTF.

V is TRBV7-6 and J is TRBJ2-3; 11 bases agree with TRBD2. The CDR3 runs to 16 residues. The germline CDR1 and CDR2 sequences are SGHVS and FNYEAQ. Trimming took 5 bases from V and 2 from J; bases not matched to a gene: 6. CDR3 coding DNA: TGTGCCAGCAGCGCAAGGGGACTAGCGGTCACAGATACGCAGTATTTT. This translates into CASSARGLAVTDTQYF.

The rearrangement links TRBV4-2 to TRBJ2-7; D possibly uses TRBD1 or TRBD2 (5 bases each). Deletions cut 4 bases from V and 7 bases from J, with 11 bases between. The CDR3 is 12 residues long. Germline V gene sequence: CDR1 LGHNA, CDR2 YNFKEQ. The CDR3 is CASSRPEGEQYF. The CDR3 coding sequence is TGTGCCAGCAGCCGCCCCGAGGGGGAGCAGTACTTC.

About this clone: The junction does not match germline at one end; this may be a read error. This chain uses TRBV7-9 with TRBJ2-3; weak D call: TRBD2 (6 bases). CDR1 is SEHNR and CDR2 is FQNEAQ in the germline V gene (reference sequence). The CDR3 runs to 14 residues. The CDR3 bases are TGTGCCAGCAGCTCGGGACTTCGCACAGATACGCAGTGTTTT. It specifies CASSSGLRTDTQCF.

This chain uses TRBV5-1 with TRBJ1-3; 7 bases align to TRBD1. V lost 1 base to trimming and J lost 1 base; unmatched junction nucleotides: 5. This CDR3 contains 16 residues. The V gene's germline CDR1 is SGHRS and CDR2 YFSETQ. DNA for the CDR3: TGCGCCAGCAGCTTGACTCCGACAGGGTCTGGAAACACCATATATTTT. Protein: CASSLTPTGSGNTIYF.

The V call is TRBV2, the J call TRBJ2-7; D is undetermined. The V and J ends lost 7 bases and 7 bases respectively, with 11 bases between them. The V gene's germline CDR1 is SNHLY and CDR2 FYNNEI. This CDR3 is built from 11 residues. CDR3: CASTTRLEQYF. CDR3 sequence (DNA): TGTGCCAGCACGACACGATTGGAGCAGTACTTC.

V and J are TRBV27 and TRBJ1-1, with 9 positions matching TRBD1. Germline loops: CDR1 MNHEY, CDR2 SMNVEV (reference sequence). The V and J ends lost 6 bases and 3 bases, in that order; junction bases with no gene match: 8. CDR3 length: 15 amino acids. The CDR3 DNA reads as TGTGCCAGCAGCAGCAGGGACAGGGACGACACTGAAGCTTTCTTT. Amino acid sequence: CASSSRDRDDTEAFF.

The CDR3 loop is CASSFRSAGGPYEQYF. The CDR3 bases are TGTGCCAGCAGCTTCAGATCTGCGGGAGGGCCCTACGAGCAGTACTTC. The J gene is TRBJ2-7, the V gene TRBV7-9, with 9 positions matching TRBD2. The length of the CDR3 is 16 residues. Germline V gene data show CDR1 as SEHNR and CDR2 as FQNEAQ (reference sequence). V lost 3 bases and J lost 2; bases outside the gene matches: 8.

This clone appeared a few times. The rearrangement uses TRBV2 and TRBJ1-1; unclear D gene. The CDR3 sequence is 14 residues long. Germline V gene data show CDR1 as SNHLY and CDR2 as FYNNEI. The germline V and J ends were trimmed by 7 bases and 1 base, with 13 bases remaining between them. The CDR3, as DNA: TGTGCCAGCATCAGGACGTCCGGGAACACTGAAGCTTTCTTT. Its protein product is CASIRTSGNTEAFF. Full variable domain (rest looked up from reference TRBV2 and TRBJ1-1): EPEVTQTPSHQVTQMGQEVILRCVPISNHLYFYWYRQILGQKVEFLVSFYNNEISEKSEIFDDQFSVERPDGSNFTLKIRSTKLEDSAMYFCASIRTSGNTEAFFGQGTRLTVV.

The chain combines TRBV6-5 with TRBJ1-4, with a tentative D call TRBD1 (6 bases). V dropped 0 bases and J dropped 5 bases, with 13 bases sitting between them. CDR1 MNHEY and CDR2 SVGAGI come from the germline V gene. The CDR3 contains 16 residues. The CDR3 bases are TGTGCCAGCAGTTACTCGAGGGCAGGGGAGAATGAAAAACTGTTTTTT. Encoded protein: CASSYSRAGENEKLFF.

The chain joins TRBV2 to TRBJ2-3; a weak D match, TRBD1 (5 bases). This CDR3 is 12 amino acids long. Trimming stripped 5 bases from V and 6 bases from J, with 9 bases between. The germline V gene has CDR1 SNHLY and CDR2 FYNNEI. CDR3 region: CASSPGRDTQYF. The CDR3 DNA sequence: TGTGCCAGCAGTCCAGGGCGGGATACGCAGTATTTT. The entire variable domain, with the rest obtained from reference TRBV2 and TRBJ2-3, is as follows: EPEVTQTPSHQVTQMGQEVILRCVPISNHLYFYWYRQILGQKVEFLVSFYNNEISEKSEIFDDQFSVERPDGSNFTLKIRSTKLEDSAMYFCASSPGRDTQYFGPGTRLTVL.

The DNA of the CDR3 is TGTGCCACCTCTCACGGGATGACTAGCATACTGCTTGGGACCCAGTACTTC. It specifies CATSHGMTSILLGTQYF. The rearrangement links TRBV2 to TRBJ2-5; 7 positions match TRBD2. Germline V lookup: CDR1 SNHLY, CDR2 FYNNEI. This CDR3 comprises 17 residues. The V and J ends lost 10 bases and 7 bases, in that order; junction bases with no gene match: 24.

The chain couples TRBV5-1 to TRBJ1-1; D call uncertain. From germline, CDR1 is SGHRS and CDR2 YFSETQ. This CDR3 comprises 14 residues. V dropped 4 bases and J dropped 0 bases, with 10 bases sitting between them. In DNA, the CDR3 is TGCGCCAGCAGCCCCCGCGCGGTGAACACTGAAGCTTTCTTT. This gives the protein CASSPRAVNTEAFF.

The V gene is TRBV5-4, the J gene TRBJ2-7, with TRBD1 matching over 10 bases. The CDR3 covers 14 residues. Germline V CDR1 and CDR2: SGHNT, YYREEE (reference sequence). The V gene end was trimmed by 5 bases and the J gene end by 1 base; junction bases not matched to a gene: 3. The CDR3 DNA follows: TGTGCCAGCAGTCGACAGGGGGCGTCCTACGAGCAGTACTTC. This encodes CASSRQGASYEQYF.

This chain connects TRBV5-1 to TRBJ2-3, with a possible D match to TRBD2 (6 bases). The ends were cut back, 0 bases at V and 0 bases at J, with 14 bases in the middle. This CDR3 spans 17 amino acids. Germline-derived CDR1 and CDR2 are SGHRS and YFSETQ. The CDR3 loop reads CASSLGSLATSTDTQYF. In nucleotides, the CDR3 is TGCGCCAGCAGCTTGGGGTCCCTAGCGACTAGCACAGATACGCAGTATTTT.

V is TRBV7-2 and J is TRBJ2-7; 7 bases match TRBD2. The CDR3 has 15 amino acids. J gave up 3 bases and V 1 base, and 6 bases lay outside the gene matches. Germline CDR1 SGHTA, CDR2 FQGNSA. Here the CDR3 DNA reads TGTGCCAGCAGCTTAGGCGGGAGCGAGTTCTACGAGCAGTACTTC. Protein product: CASSLGGSEFYEQYF.

CDR3 sequence reads: CASSFRGGQGGYEQYF. As DNA, the CDR3 is TGTGCCAGCAGTTTTCGAGGGGGACAGGGGGGCTACGAGCAGTACTTC. The chain joins TRBV6-6 to TRBJ2-7; 11 bases map to TRBD1. CDR1 is MNHNY, CDR2 SVGAGI, per germline (reference sequence). With 4 bases clipped from V and 3 bases from J, the junction kept 8 bases outside the gene matches. The CDR3 spans 16 residues.

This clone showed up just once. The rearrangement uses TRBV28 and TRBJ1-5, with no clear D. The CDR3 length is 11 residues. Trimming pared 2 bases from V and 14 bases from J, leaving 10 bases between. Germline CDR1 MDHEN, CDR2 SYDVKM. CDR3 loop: CASSLGPAEHF. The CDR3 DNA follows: TGTGCCAGCAGTTTAGGCCCAGCAGAGCATTTT.

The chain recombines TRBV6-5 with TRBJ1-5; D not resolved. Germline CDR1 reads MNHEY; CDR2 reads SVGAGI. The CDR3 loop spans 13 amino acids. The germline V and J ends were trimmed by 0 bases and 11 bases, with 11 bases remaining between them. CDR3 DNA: TGTGCCAGCAGTTACTCGAAAGGGTGGGCCCAGCATTTT. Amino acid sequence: CASSYSKGWAQHF.